The T cell receptor beta chain described here comes from a study of neurological immune-mediated disorders. Study results and limitations: CDR3 amino acid sequences of expanded clones were not shared across subjects, a result suggesting private repertoires in all groups. With the multiple sclerosis repertoire cluster, neither clinical nor MRI features showed any association.

This CDR3 has 15 amino acids. V shed 8 bases and J 0 bases; nucleotides not matched to a gene: 5. Germline assignment: CDR1 MNHEY and CDR2 SVGEGT. The cDNA was produced through 5'RACE with 10-nucleotide random UMIs. A single run covered 15-18 subjects with over 200 million TCR-beta sequences. TCRdb reanalysed the 5' RACE reads using MiXCR and keeps one entry per CDR3 protein. The table shows 80,000 to 100,000 distinct CDR3 sequences, with around 3.6% occurring only once. This clonotype was seen at least ten times. The antigen remains unidentified. The sequenced sample consisted of PBMCs. The rearrangement uses TRBV6-2 or TRBV6-3 and TRBJ2-2; 8 bases fit TRBD2. The sequence came from a woman between 45 and 65 years old with multiple sclerosis. The CDR3 DNA reads TGTGCCAGCCGTTTAGCGGGGTCGAACACCGGGGAGCTGTTTTTT. Translation gives CASRLAGSNTGELFF.